Included here is one T cell receptor beta chain sequence, with context. Its target is not known. Profiling relied on immunoSEQ multiplex PCR, and the TCRdb table lists in-frame clones only, not all of them. The repertoire holds about 50,000 clones, with approximately 70% as singletons. The sample belongs to a study of PD-1 blockade in classical Hodgkin lymphoma. The germline CDR1 and CDR2 sequences are SEHNR and FQNEAQ (reference sequence). With 10 bases removed from V and 0 bases from J, the gap between germline ends came to 12 bases. This CDR3 region has 13 residues. After autologous stem cell transplantation all patients relapsed, and prior brentuximab vedotin exposure differed between cohorts. General study points: Baseline diversity was lower in partial responders and progressors than complete responders. Nivolumab starters within 1 year of ASCT were excluded.

The sample was peripheral blood mononuclear cells (PBMCs), taken at baseline. The sequence derives from a human donor with classical Hodgkin lymphoma. The chain links TRBV7-9 to TRBJ1-2; D ambiguous. For the CDR3, the DNA is TGTGCCATAATGGGCCAGACTAACTATGGCTACACCTTC. Encoded protein: CAIMGQTNYGYTF.